The TCR beta chain described here comes from a study of cytomegalovirus exposure and HLA in healthy donors. The V gene lost 5 bases and the J gene lost 10 bases, with 12 bases spanning the gap. The germline gives CDR1 SGHVS, CDR2 FNYEAQ. The CDR3 is 13 residues long. PCR primers comprised 60 Vbeta and 13 Jbeta primers. In the original analysis: Later, roughly 77 million unique TCR beta chains were counted in an analysis, and 10 million to 12 million of them were shared. Here immunoSEQ multiplex PCR was the method, and the copy in TCRdb shows in-frame clones only, minus some. V and J calls and clone size are given by that table; D and trimming were obtained from the DNA. This sample has approximately 240,000 clones, with roughly 91% found just once.

The specimen was PBMCs. The TCR sequence derives from a woman aged 18-35 years in good health and CMV-seronegative. This chain links TRBV7-6 with TRBJ1-6, with D perhaps matching TRBD1 (5 bases). This CDR3 is CASSREGRSPLHF. In nucleotides, the CDR3 is TGTGCCAGCAGCCGCGAGGGGAGGTCACCCCTCCACTTT.